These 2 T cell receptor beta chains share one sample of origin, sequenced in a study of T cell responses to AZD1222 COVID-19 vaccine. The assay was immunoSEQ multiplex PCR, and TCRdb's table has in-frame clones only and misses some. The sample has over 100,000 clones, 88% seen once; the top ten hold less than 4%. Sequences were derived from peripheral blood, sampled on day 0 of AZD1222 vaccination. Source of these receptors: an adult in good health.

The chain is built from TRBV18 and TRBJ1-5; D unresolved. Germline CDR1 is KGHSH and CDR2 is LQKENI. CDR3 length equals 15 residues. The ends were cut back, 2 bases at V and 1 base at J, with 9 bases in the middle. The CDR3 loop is CASSPLGASNQPQHF. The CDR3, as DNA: TGTGCCAGCTCACCATTGGGAGCGAGCAATCAGCCCCAGCATTTT.

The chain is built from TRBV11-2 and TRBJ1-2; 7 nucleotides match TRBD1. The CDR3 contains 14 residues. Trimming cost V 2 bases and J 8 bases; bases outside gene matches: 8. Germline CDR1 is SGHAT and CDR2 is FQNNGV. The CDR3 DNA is TGTGCCAGCAGCTTACCCGACAGGGCTCAGGGCTACACCTTC. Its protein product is CASSLPDRAQGYTF. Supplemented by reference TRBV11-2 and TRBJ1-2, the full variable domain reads EAGVAQSPRYKIIEKRQSVAFWCNPISGHATLYWYQQILGQGPKLLIQFQNNGVVDDSQLPKDRFSAERLKGVDSTLKIQPAKLEDSAVYLCASSLPDRAQGYTFGSGTRLTVV.